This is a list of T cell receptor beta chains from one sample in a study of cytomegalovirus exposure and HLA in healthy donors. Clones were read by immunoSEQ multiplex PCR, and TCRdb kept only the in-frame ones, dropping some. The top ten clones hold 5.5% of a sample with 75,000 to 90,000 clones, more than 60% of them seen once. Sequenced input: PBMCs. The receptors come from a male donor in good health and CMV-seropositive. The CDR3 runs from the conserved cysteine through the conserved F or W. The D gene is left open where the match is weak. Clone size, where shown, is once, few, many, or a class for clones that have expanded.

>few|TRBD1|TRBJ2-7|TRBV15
CATSPDRGAYEQYF
TGTGCCACCAGTCCCGACAGGGGTGCCTACGAGCAGTACTTC
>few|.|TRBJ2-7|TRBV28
CASNLRGAGRYEQYF
TGTGCCAGCAACCTGAGGGGAGCGGGCCGTTACGAGCAGTACTTC
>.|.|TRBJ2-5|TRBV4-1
CASSPLQGAPETQYF
TGCGCCAGCAGCCCCTTACAGGGTGCCCCAGAGACCCAGTACTTC
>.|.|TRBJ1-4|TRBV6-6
CASSYQGRGNEKLFF
TGTGCCAGCAGTTACCAGGGCAGGGGCAATGAAAAACTGTTTTTT
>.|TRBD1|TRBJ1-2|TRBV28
CASRRGTGRYGYTF
TGTGCCAGCAGGCGCGGGACAGGGCGTTATGGCTACACCTTC
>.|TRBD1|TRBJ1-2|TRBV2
CASSRDRTNYGYTF
TGTGCCAGCAGCCGGGACAGAACTAACTATGGCTACACCTTC
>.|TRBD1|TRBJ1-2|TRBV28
CASMETGTERYGYTF
TGTGCCAGTATGGAAACCGGGACAGAGCGCTATGGCTACACCTTC
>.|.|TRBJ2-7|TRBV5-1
CASSFEGGSYEQYF
TGCGCCAGCAGCTTCGAAGGGGGCTCCTACGAGCAGTACTTC
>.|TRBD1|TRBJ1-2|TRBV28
CASSGTGRYGYTF
TGTGCCAGCAGCGGGACAGGCCGCTATGGCTACACCTTC
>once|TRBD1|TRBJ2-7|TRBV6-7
CASSYSYLTGREYEQYF
TGTGCCAGCAGTTACTCCTACCTGACAGGGCGCGAGTACGAGCAGTACTTC
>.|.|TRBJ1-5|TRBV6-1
CASSEKRNQPQHF
TGTGCCAGCAGTGAAAAACGGAATCAGCCCCAGCATTTT
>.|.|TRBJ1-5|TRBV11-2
CASSFGLGNQPQHF
TGTGCCAGCAGCTTCGGGTTGGGCAATCAGCCCCAGCATTTT
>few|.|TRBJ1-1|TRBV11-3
CASSPRAGTEAFF
TGTGCCAGCAGCCCGCGAGCAGGCACTGAAGCTTTCTTT
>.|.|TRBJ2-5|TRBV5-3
CARSHFQETQYF
TGTGCCAGAAGCCACTTCCAAGAGACCCAGTACTTC
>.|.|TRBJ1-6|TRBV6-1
CASSELGGRGNSPLHF
TGTGCCAGCAGTGAATTGGGGGGTAGGGGTAATTCACCCCTCCACTTT
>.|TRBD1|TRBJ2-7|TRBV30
CAWSPRKDRGEQYF
TGTGCCTGGAGCCCCAGAAAGGACAGGGGAGAGCAGTACTTC
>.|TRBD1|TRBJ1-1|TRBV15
CATSSARGANTEAFF
TGTGCCACCAGCAGCGCCAGGGGGGCGAACACTGAAGCTTTCTTT
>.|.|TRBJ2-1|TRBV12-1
CASSSPLGGKRNEQFF
TGTGCCAGCAGCTCTCCCCTGGGCGGGAAGCGCAATGAGCAGTTCTTC
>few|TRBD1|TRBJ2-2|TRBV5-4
CASKGQHTGELFF
TGTGCCAGCAAGGGACAGCACACCGGGGAGCTGTTTTTT
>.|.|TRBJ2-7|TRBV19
CASTPHHPGEEQYF
TGTGCCAGTACCCCCCACCATCCAGGGGAAGAGCAGTACTTC
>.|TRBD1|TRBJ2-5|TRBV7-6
CASSLGTASETQYF
TGTGCCAGCAGTTTAGGGACAGCTTCGGAGACCCAGTACTTC
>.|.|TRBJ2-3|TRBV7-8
CASSLVLGGVGTDTQYF
TGTGCCAGCAGCTTAGTACTTGGCGGGGTCGGCACAGATACGCAGTATTTT
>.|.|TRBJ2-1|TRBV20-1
CSATQYNEQFF
TGCAGTGCTACACAGTATAATGAGCAGTTCTTC
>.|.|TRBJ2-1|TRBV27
CASSLLGDWRNEQFF
TGTGCCAGCAGTTTACTAGGCGACTGGCGCAATGAGCAGTTCTTC
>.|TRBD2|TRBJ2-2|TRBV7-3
CASSLPGGLSTGELFF
TGTGCCAGCAGCTTGCCGGGGGGGCTCTCGACCGGGGAGCTGTTTTTT
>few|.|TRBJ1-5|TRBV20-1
CSASDQPQHF
TGCAGTGCTAGCGATCAGCCCCAGCATTTT
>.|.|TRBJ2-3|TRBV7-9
CASSPRGGPNTDTQYF
TGTGCCAGCAGCCCCCGTGGAGGGCCTAACACAGATACGCAGTATTTT
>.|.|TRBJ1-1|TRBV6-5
CASSYGFMNTEAFF
TGTGCCAGCAGTTACGGCTTCATGAACACTGAAGCTTTCTTT
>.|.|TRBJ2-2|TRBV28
CASGSSTGELFF
TGTGCCAGCGGGAGTTCCACCGGGGAGCTGTTTTTT
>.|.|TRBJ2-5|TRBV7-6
CASSPETQYF
TGTGCCAGCAGCCCGGAGACCCAGTACTTC
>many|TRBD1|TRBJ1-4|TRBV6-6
CASSYSNVRGDEKLFF
TGTGCCAGCAGTTACTCGAATGTCAGGGGGGATGAAAAACTGTTTTTT
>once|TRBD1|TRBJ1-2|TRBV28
CASRGQGEDGYTF
TGTGCCAGCAGAGGACAGGGGGAGGATGGCTACACCTTC
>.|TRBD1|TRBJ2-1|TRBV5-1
CASSVQGASSYNEQFF
TGCGCCAGCAGCGTTCAGGGGGCGAGCTCCTACAATGAGCAGTTCTTC
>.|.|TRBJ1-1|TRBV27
CASSAGVATEAFF
TGTGCCAGCAGTGCAGGGGTTGCCACTGAAGCTTTCTTT
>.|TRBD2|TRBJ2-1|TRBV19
CASSMGHGTSGRAYNEQFF
TGTGCCAGTAGTATGGGACATGGGACTAGCGGGAGGGCCTACAATGAGCAGTTCTTC
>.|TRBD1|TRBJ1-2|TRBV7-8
CASSIYRDSYGYTF
TGTGCCAGCAGCATCTACCGGGACAGCTATGGCTACACCTTC
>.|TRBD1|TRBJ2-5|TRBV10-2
CASSGTGRQTQYF
TGCGCCAGCAGCGGGACAGGGCGGCAGACCCAGTACTTC
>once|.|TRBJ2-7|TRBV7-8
CASSLAQGWIGASYEQYF
TGTGCCAGCAGCTTAGCGCAGGGCTGGATAGGAGCTTCCTACGAGCAGTACTTC
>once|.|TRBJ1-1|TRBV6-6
CASSYGEDLNTEAFF
TGTGCCAGCAGTTACGGAGAAGATTTAAACACTGAAGCTTTCTTT
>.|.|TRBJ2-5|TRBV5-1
CASSLGVRRVETQYF
TGCGCCAGCAGCTTGGGGGTCCGCAGGGTAGAGACCCAGTACTTC
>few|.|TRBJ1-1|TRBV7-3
CASKRDLNTEAFF
TGTGCCAGCAAGAGGGATTTGAACACTGAAGCTTTCTTT
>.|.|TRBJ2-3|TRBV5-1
CASSSNSGDLTDTQYF
TGCGCCAGCAGCTCGAATTCAGGGGACCTCACAGATACGCAGTATTTT
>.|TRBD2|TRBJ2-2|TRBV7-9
CSSSLGQLAGPGELFF
TGTTCCAGCAGCTTAGGACAACTAGCGGGACCCGGGGAGCTGTTTTTT
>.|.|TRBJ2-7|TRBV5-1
CASSLVGDSYYEQYF
TGCGCCAGCAGCTTGGTAGGGGACTCTTACTACGAGCAGTACTTC
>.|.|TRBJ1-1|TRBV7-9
CASSLMTLGAFF
TGTGCCAGCAGCTTAATGACTTTAGGAGCTTTCTTT